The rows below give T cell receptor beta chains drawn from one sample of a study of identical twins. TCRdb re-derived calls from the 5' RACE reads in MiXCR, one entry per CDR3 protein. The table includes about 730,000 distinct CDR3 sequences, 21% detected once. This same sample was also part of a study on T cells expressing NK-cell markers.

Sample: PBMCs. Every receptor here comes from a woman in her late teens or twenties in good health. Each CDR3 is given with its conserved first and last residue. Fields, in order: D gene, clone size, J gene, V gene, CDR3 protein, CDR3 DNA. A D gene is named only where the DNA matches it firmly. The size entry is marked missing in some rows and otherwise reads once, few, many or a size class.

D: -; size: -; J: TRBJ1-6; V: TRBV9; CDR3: CASSVADGSNSPLHF; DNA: TGTGCCAGCAGCGTAGCCGACGGATCAAATTCACCCCTCCACTTT
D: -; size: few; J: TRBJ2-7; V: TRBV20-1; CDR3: CSARDLETGIYEQYF; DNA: TGCAGTGCTAGAGATCTAGAGACTGGGATCTACGAGCAGTACTTC
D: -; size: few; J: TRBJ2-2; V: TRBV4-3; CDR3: CASSPGNRYTGELFF; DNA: TGCGCCAGCAGCCCAGGGAACAGATACACCGGGGAGCTGTTTTTT
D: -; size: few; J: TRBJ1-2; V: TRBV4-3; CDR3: CASSQASGGNYGYTF; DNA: TGCGCCAGCAGCCAAGCTAGCGGGGGGAACTATGGCTACACCTTC
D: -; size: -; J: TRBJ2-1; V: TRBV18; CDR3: CASSPPKAPLGYNEQFF; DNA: TGTGCCAGCTCACCACCTAAGGCCCCTCTGGGCTACAATGAGCAGTTCTTC
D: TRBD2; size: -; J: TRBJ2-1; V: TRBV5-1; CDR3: CASSWGASGRKEQFF; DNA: TGCGCCAGCAGCTGGGGGGCTAGCGGGAGGAAGGAGCAGTTCTTC
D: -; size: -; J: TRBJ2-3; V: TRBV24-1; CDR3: CATSGIADTQYF; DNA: TGTGCCACCAGTGGTATTGCAGATACGCAGTATTTT
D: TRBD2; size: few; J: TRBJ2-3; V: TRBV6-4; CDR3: CASSEGTSPTDTQYF; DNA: TGTGCCAGCAGTGAAGGGACTAGCCCCACAGATACGCAGTATTTT
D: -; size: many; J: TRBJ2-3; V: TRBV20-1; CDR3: CSARNARASTDTQYF; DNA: TGCAGTGCTAGAAATGCCCGGGCTAGCACAGATACGCAGTATTTT
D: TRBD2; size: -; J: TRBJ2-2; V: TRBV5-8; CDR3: CASSYWTRIGGELFF; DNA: TGTGCCAGCAGCTACTGGACTAGAATCGGCGGGGAGCTGTTTTTT
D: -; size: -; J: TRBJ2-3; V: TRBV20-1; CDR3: CSATSATGTSDTQYF; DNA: TGCAGTGCCACCTCGGCCACAGGGACATCAGATACGCAGTATTTT
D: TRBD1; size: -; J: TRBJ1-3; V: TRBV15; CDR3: CATSTGDSSGNTIYF; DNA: TGTGCCACCAGCACTGGGGACAGCTCTGGAAACACCATATATTTT
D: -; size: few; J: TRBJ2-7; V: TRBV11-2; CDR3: CASNPRPGLTSYEQYF; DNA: TGTGCCAGCAACCCACGACCGGGACTGACTTCCTACGAGCAGTACTTC
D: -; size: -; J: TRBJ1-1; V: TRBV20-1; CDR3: CSARTYTEAFF; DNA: TGCAGTGCTAGGACTTACACTGAAGCTTTCTTT
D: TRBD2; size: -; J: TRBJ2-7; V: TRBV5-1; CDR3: CASSLLSAGVLYEQYF; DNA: TGCGCCAGCAGCCTCCTTTCGGCGGGGGTCCTCTACGAGCAGTACTTC
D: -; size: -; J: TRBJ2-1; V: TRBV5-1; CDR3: CASQPAGSYNEQFF; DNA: TGCGCCAGCCAGCCAGCGGGCTCCTACAATGAGCAGTTCTTC
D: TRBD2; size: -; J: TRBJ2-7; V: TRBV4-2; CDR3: CASSQGGSGLAGYEQYF; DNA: TGTGCCAGCAGCCAAGGTGGTTCAGGACTAGCGGGGTACGAGCAGTACTTC
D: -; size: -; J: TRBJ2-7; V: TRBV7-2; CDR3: CASSPRYRMGYEQYF; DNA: TGTGCCAGCAGCCCCCGGTATCGGATGGGCTACGAGCAGTACTTC
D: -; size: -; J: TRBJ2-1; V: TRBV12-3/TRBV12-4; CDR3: CASSFGQEANDEQFF; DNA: TGTGCCAGCAGTTTTGGCCAGGAGGCGAACGATGAGCAGTTCTTC
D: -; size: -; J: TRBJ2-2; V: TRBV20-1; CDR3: CSANRENTGELFF; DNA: TGCAGTGCGAACCGGGAAAACACCGGGGAGCTGTTTTTT
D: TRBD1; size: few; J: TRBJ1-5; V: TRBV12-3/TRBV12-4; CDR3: CASSKTGVWSNQPQHF; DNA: TGTGCCAGCAGTAAAACAGGGGTGTGGAGCAATCAGCCCCAGCATTTT
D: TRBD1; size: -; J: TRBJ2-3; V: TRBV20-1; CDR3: CSARVGQGRRPTDTQYF; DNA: TGCAGTGCTAGAGTCGGACAGGGACGTCGGCCGACAGATACGCAGTATTTT
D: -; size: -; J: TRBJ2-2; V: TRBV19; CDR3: CASRHLTGFPGELFF; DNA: TGTGCCAGTAGACACCTAACAGGTTTTCCCGGGGAGCTGTTTTTT